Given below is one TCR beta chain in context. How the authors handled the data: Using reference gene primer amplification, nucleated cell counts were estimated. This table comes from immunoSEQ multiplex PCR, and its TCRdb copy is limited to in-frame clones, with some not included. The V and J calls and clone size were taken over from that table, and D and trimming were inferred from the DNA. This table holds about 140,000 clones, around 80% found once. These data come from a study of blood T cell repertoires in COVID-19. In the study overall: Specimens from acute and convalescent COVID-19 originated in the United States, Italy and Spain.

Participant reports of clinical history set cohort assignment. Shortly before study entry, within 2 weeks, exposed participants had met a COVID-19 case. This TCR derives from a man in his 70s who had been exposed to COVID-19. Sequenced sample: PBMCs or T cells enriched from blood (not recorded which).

Here the CDR3 reads CASSGRGLAGEETQYF. CDR3 sequence (DNA): TGTGCCAGCAGCGGACGGGGACTAGCGGGAGAAGAGACCCAGTACTTC. V and J are TRBV7-8 and TRBJ2-5, with 14 bases fitting TRBD2. J lost 3 bases, V lost 5 bases, and 5 bases had no gene match. This CDR3 region has 16 residues. Germline-derived CDR1 and CDR2 are SGHVS and FQNEAQ.